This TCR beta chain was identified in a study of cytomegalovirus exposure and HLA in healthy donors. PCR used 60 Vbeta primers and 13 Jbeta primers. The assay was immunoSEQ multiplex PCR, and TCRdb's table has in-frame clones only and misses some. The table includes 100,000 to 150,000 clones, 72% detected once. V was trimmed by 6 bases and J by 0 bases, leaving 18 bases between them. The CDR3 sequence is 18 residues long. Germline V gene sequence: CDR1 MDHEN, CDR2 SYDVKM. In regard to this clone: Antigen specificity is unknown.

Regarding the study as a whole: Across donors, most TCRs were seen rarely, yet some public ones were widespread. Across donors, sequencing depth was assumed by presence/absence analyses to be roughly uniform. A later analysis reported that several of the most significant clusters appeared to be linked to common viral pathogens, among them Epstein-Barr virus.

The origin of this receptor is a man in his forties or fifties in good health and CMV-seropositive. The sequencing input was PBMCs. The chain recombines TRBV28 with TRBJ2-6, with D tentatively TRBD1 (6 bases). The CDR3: CASSPRTVIRSGANVLTF. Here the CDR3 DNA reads TGTGCCAGCAGCCCAAGGACAGTGATACGCTCTGGGGCCAACGTCCTGACTTTC.